This T cell receptor beta chain was captured by sequencing in a study of blood T cell repertoires in COVID-19. In the study overall: Acute and convalescent COVID-19 samples came from the United States, Italy and Spain.

Allocation to cohorts depended on clinical history reported by the participants. Original processing notes: Amplification of reference gene primers was used by the study to estimate nucleated cell counts. TCRdb's copy holds only in-frame clones and misses some; the assay was immunoSEQ multiplex PCR. The V and J calls and clone size were taken over from that table, and D and trimming were inferred from the DNA. The sample shows over 350,000 clones, around 89% of them seen only once. Sequencing input: PBMCs or T cells enriched from blood (not recorded which). This TCR derives from a woman between 25 and 40 years old with acute COVID-19.

In nucleotides, the CDR3 is TGTGCCAGCCGCGCGGGGTGGAATTCACCCCTCCACTTT. Translated, it gives CASRAGWNSPLHF. The rearrangement uses TRBV6-4 and TRBJ1-6; no firm D call. The CDR3 consists of 13 residues. Trimming removed 8 bases from V and 7 bases from J, with 12 bases in between. Germline V CDR1 and CDR2: MRHNA, SNTAGT.